This T cell receptor beta chain is drawn from a study of shared clonotypes between healthy human individuals. As defined, naive CD8 cells were CD45RO-negative and positively selected for CCR7, with terminally differentiated effector memory CD45RA+ cells excluded. The germline V gene encodes CDR1 SGDLS and CDR2 YYNGEE. V lost 4 bases, J lost 2 bases, and 18 bases lay in between. The CDR3 runs to 16 residues. The data were produced by immunoSEQ multiplex PCR, yet TCRdb's version contains in-frame clones alone and is incomplete. The table shows roughly 2,000,000 clones, with 93% occurring only once. This sequence originates from a young man in good health. Some clones in this sample may be carry-over from other donors' samples. The specimen sequenced was naive CD8+ T cells from PBMCs. The genes are TRBV9 and TRBJ1-2; D perhaps matches TRBD1 (5 bases). For the CDR3, the DNA is TGTGCCAGCAGCAAAAACCGGGACGGGCCGAACTATGGCTACACCTTC. It translates to CASSKNRDGPNYGYTF.